These 5 T cell receptor beta chains originate from one sample sequenced in a study of control samples from healthy donors and cancer patients. Method: immunoSEQ multiplex PCR; TCRdb's copy keeps in-frame clones and lacks some. Among about 190,000 clones, 91% were seen once, and the ten largest hold approximately 2%. Sequencing was performed on blood. Receptor source: a man aged 25-45 years in good health.

This clone was detected once. V gene TRBV9 combines with J gene TRBJ1-4, with TRBD1 as a possible D gene (5 bases). V shed 0 bases and J shed 8 bases, with 14 bases lying between them. In germline, CDR1 is SGDLS, CDR2 YYNGEE. CDR3 length equals 15 residues. The CDR3 DNA sequence: TGTGCCAGCAGCGTAGGGGCGGGGGTTAACGAAAAACTGTTTTTT. It codes for CASSVGAGVNEKLFF. The full variable domain, with the rest looked up from reference TRBV9 and TRBJ1-4, is DSGVTQTPKHLITATGQRVTLRCSPRSGDLSVYWYQQSLDQGLQFLIQYYNGEERAKGNILERFSAQQFPDLHSELNLSSLELGDSALYFCASSVGAGVNEKLFFGSGTQLSVL.

The chain uses TRBV19 and TRBJ2-6; 8 bases fit TRBD1. This CDR3 is 16 amino acids long. The germline CDR1 and CDR2 sequences are LNHDA and SQIVND (reference sequence). Trimming cost V 4 bases and J 4 bases; bases outside gene matches: 6. CDR3 coding DNA: TGTGCCAGTAGTAACCGGGACAGGATCGGGGCCAACGTCCTGACTTTC. As protein: CASSNRDRIGANVLTF.

This chain links TRBV9 with TRBJ2-1, with TRBD2 as a possible D gene (5 bases). Germline V gene sequence: CDR1 SGDLS, CDR2 YYNGEE. Trimming removed 0 bases at V and 7 bases at J, with 14 bases between. The length of the CDR3 is 15 residues. Here the CDR3 reads CASSVVGNLYNEQFF. The DNA for the CDR3 is TGTGCCAGCAGCGTAGTCGGGAACCTTTATAATGAGCAGTTCTTC.

J is TRBJ1-1 and V is TRBV3-1 (or the pseudogene TRBV3-2); D is ambiguous. V shed 0 bases and J shed 2 bases, with 13 bases lying between them. Germline V gives CDR1 LGHDT, CDR2 YNNKEL (reference sequence). The CDR3 is 16 amino acids. CDR3 nucleotide sequence: TGTGCCAGCAGCCAAGATCTGGGGAGAATAAACACTGAAGCTTTCTTT. This encodes CASSQDLGRINTEAFF.

This rearrangement joins TRBV7-9 to TRBJ2-1; 8 bases are shared with TRBD2. This CDR3 has 14 residues. V was clipped by 3 bases and J by 9 bases; unmatched bases: 7. Per the germline V gene, CDR1 is SEHNR and CDR2 is FQNEAQ (reference sequence). The CDR3, as DNA: TGTGCCAGCAGCTTGGGACTAGGGATTGGTGAGCAGTTCTTC. It encodes CASSLGLGIGEQFF.